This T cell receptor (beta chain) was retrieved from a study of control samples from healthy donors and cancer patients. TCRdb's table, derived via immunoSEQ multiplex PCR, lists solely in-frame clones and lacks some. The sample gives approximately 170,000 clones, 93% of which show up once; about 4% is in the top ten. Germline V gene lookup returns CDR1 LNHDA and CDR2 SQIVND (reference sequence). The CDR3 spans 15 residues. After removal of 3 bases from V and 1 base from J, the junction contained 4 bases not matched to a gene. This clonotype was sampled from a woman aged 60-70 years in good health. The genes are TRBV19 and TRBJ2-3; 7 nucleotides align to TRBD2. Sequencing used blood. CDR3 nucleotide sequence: TGTGCCAGTAGTATGGGAGCGGGGCGCACAGATACGCAGTATTTT. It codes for CASSMGAGRTDTQYF.